Listed below are T cell receptor beta chains from one sample, sequenced in a study of early T cells in non-severe SARS-CoV-2 infection. TCRdb re-analysed the 5' RACE reads in MiXCR, keeping a single row per CDR3 protein. The sample has about 83,000 distinct CDR3 sequences, approximately 13% seen once. The sequenced sample consisted of whole blood. These receptors were obtained from an adult who was a healthcare worker with PCR-confirmed SARS-CoV-2 infection or an uninfected control (not recorded which). Both conserved end residues are part of each CDR3. Fields, in order: V gene, J gene, D gene, clone size, CDR3 DNA, CDR3 protein. A D gene is named only where the DNA matches it firmly. Not all rows give a size; the values are once, few, many and, for expanded clones, a class.

v_call: TRBV6-6; j_call: TRBJ2-5; d_call: TRBD1; clone_size: -; cdr3_nt: TGTGCCAGCAGGAAAAGACAGGGCGAGACCCAGTACTTC; cdr3_aa: CASRKRQGETQYF
v_call: TRBV9; j_call: TRBJ2-7; d_call: -; clone_size: -; cdr3_nt: TGTGCCAGCAGCGTTTCGGACAGAATTAACTACGAGCAGTACTTC; cdr3_aa: CASSVSDRINYEQYF
v_call: TRBV30; j_call: TRBJ1-2; d_call: TRBD1; clone_size: -; cdr3_nt: TGTGCCTTCTCCGGGACAGCCACCGCGTATGGCTACACCTTC; cdr3_aa: CAFSGTATAYGYTF
v_call: TRBV7-9; j_call: TRBJ1-6; d_call: -; clone_size: many; cdr3_nt: TGTGCCAGCAGCTACGAGGGGGGCTCACCCCTCCACTTT; cdr3_aa: CASSYEGGSPLHF
v_call: TRBV20-1; j_call: TRBJ2-3; d_call: -; clone_size: -; cdr3_nt: TGCAGTGCCGCTAAGCGGGCCATGCGCACAGATACGCAGTATTTT; cdr3_aa: CSAAKRAMRTDTQYF
v_call: TRBV7-2; j_call: TRBJ2-3; d_call: -; clone_size: few; cdr3_nt: TGTGCCAGCAGCTTGGGCAGGGCGACCTCGTCGGCGCAGTATTTT; cdr3_aa: CASSLGRATSSAQYF
v_call: TRBV15; j_call: TRBJ2-5; d_call: TRBD2; clone_size: few; cdr3_nt: TGTGCCACCAGCAACCGACTAGCGGGAGATGAGACCCAGTACTTC; cdr3_aa: CATSNRLAGDETQYF
v_call: TRBV5-1; j_call: TRBJ2-5; d_call: TRBD1; clone_size: -; cdr3_nt: TGCGCCAGCAGCTGGGACAGTGAAGAGACCCAGTACTTC; cdr3_aa: CASSWDSEETQYF
v_call: TRBV6-2/TRBV6-3; j_call: TRBJ2-1; d_call: TRBD2; clone_size: many; cdr3_nt: TGTGCCAGCAGTTACCCCGGAACTAGCGGGAGGGCCCTCACCCTGAGCTCCTACAATGAGCAGTTCTTC; cdr3_aa: CASSYPGTSGRALTLSSYNEQFF
v_call: TRBV29-1; j_call: TRBJ2-1; d_call: TRBD1; clone_size: many; cdr3_nt: TGCAGCGTACCGGGACAGGGTTGGAATGAGCAGTTCTTC; cdr3_aa: CSVPGQGWNEQFF
v_call: TRBV7-8; j_call: TRBJ2-7; d_call: -; clone_size: few; cdr3_nt: TGTGCCAGCAGCCCCTCCGGGACCAGAAGTAGCTACGAGCAGTACTTC; cdr3_aa: CASSPSGTRSSYEQYF
v_call: TRBV6-6; j_call: TRBJ2-3; d_call: -; clone_size: many; cdr3_nt: TGTGCCAGCAGTTACACCTTAGCGGATACTAGCACAGATACGCAGTATTTT; cdr3_aa: CASSYTLADTSTDTQYF
v_call: TRBV27; j_call: TRBJ2-1; d_call: -; clone_size: -; cdr3_nt: TGTGCCAGCAGTTTAACCCTGGGATTGGGTCCCAATGAGCAGTTCTTC; cdr3_aa: CASSLTLGLGPNEQFF
v_call: TRBV7-2; j_call: TRBJ2-5; d_call: TRBD1; clone_size: many; cdr3_nt: TGTGCCAGCTGCCGACAGGGGCGTTACCAAGAGACCCAGTACTTC; cdr3_aa: CASCRQGRYQETQYF
v_call: TRBV7-9; j_call: TRBJ2-7; d_call: TRBD2; clone_size: many; cdr3_nt: TGTGCCAGCAGCTCGCTTGCGGGAGGGCCCTACGAGCAGTACTTC; cdr3_aa: CASSSLAGGPYEQYF
v_call: TRBV5-5; j_call: TRBJ2-5; d_call: -; clone_size: -; cdr3_nt: TGTGCCAGCAGCTTGGTCCCAGAAGAGACCCAGTACTTC; cdr3_aa: CASSLVPEETQYF
v_call: TRBV29-1; j_call: TRBJ2-3; d_call: -; clone_size: -; cdr3_nt: TGCAGCGTTGAATCTTCCGCAGAGCACGCCACAGATACGCAGTATTTT; cdr3_aa: CSVESSAEHATDTQYF
v_call: TRBV7-6; j_call: TRBJ1-1; d_call: -; clone_size: few; cdr3_nt: TGTGCCAGCAGCTTCGACAAGAACACTGAAGCTTTCTTT; cdr3_aa: CASSFDKNTEAFF